This T cell receptor beta chain was identified in a study of shared T cell receptors in the human thymus. The CDR3 is 17 amino acids. Germline V gene sequence: CDR1 WNHNN, CDR2 SYGVQD (reference sequence). Trimming at V came to 6 bases and at J to 3 bases, leaving 7 bases not matched to a gene. Method: immunoSEQ multiplex PCR; TCRdb's copy keeps in-frame clones and lacks some. The top ten clones hold roughly 0.0097% of a sample with fewer than 700,000 clones, roughly 90% of them seen once. The data were also submitted as part of a second study, on human thymus T cells. Per that paper: Resections were taken during corrective heart surgery, and the thymus tissue came from these. Both thymic and peripheral blood repertoires showed apparently biased V and J usage. Highly overlapping thymic repertoires in unrelated individuals were reported by related research.

Specimen: thymocytes. J is TRBJ2-3 and V is TRBV10-1; 15 nucleotides agree with TRBD2. The receptor was derived from a boy less than two years old with a congenital heart defect. CDR3 sequence: CASSARGLAGGTDTQYF. In nucleotides, the CDR3 is TGCGCCAGCAGCGCCCGAGGACTAGCGGGAGGGACAGATACGCAGTATTTT.